This passage covers 8 T cell receptor beta chains from one sample sequenced in a study of CD8 T cells in ankylosing spondylitis. TCRdb re-called the 5' RACE reads with MiXCR, one entry per CDR3 protein. The table shows 50,000 to 70,000 distinct CDR3 sequences, with 6.2% occurring only once. Sequencing used synovial fluid, either unsorted or a sorted T cell fraction (not recorded which). The receptor set was obtained from a male donor with ankylosing spondylitis.

This clonotype was counted only a few times. This rearrangement joins TRBV7-8 to TRBJ1-1, with D perhaps TRBD1 (6 bases). V shed 2 bases and J shed 4 bases, with 8 bases lying between them. The germline V gene encodes CDR1 SGHVS and CDR2 FQNEAQ. This CDR3 has 13 residues. In nucleotides, the CDR3 is TGTGCCAGCAGCTTAAACAGGGTCACTGAAGCTTTCTTT. This gives the protein CASSLNRVTEAFF.

This clonotype showed up many times. The chain links TRBV10-3 to TRBJ1-4; D is unresolved. Trimming pared 2 bases from V and 5 bases from J, leaving 15 bases between. This CDR3 has 16 amino acids. The germline gives CDR1 ENHRY, CDR2 SYGVKD. CDR3 region: CAISESKRAGNEKLFF. CDR3 nucleotide sequence: TGTGCCATCAGTGAGAGTAAGCGAGCGGGGAATGAAAAACTGTTTTTT.

This clonotype was seen at least ten times. The chain carries TRBV7-2 and TRBJ1-2, with 7 bases identical to TRBD1. The J segment lost 0 bases and the V segment lost 5 bases, leaving 9 bases of the junction unmatched. CDR3 size: 16 residues. The germline V gene encodes CDR1 SGHTA and CDR2 FQGNSA. CDR3 nucleotide sequence: TGTGCCAGCAGCCAATTGACGGGACAGCCTAACTATGGCTACACCTTC. It codes for CASSQLTGQPNYGYTF.

The chain uses TRBV6-1 and TRBJ1-3, with 8 bases lining up with TRBD1. The CDR3 contains 14 residues. After removal of 7 bases from V and 3 bases from J, the junction contained 5 bases not matched to a gene. Per germline, CDR1 MNHNS and CDR2 SASEGT. The CDR3 loop reads CASKDRGGGNTIYF. The CDR3 coding sequence is TGTGCCAGCAAAGACAGGGGTGGTGGAAACACCATATATTTT.

The V gene is TRBV5-4, the J gene TRBJ2-1; D may be TRBD1 (7 bases). The CDR3 runs 14 residues. V was cut by 0 bases and J by 8 bases, with 12 bases left in between. The V gene's germline CDR1 is SGHNT and CDR2 YYREEE (reference sequence). The CDR3 sequence is CASSLAGDRDEQFF. The CDR3 nucleotides read TGTGCCAGCAGCTTGGCGGGAGACAGGGATGAGCAGTTCTTC.

This chain joins TRBV7-9 and TRBJ2-7, with a tentative D call TRBD1 (6 bases). Per the germline V gene, CDR1 is SEHNR and CDR2 is FQNEAQ (reference sequence). Deletions cut 5 bases from V and 3 bases from J, with 14 bases between. This CDR3 spans 14 amino acids. CDR3 loop: CASSDWDTNYEQYF. The CDR3 nucleotides read TGTGCCAGCAGCGATTGGGACACCAACTACGAGCAGTACTTC.

In this sample, this clonotype turned up a few times. V and J are TRBV5-1 and TRBJ2-1; 7 nucleotides align to TRBD2. The V gene's germline CDR1 is SGHRS and CDR2 YFSETQ. Trimming cost V 4 bases and J 3 bases; bases outside gene matches: 7. The CDR3 sequence is 15 residues long. The CDR3 DNA sequence: TGCGCCAGCAGCCCCTCCGCGGGGGACTACAATGAGCAGTTCTTC. This codes for CASSPSAGDYNEQFF.

This clonotype was detected a few times. The rearrangement links TRBV7-9 to TRBJ2-1; D gene unclear. Trimming cost V 3 bases and J 8 bases, with 14 bases left between them. The CDR3 runs 14 residues. Germline lookup yields CDR1 SEHNR and CDR2 FQNEAQ (reference sequence). CDR3 nucleotide sequence: TGTGCCAGCAGCTTGTCTGAGCGTTGGGATGAGCAGTTCTTC. This sequence encodes CASSLSERWDEQFF.